This T cell receptor beta chain appears in the sequencing data of a study of blood T cell repertoires in COVID-19. About the study: COVID-19 samples collected from the United States, Italy and Spain covered acute and convalescent phases. Nucleic acid was either cDNA or gDNA, and it came from T cells, B-cell-depleted T cells, or PBMCs.

In the original workflow: Counts of nucleated cells, estimated from reference gene primer amplification, were obtained. The protocol was immunoSEQ multiplex PCR, while the TCRdb copy is restricted to in-frame clones and leaves out a portion. V, J and clone size are taken as reported in that table, and D and trimming were inferred from the DNA itself. The sample gives roughly 200,000 clones, approximately 91% of which show up once; 1.5% to 2% is in the top ten. The CDR3 sequence is 13 residues long. From germline, CDR1 is MNHEY and CDR2 SVGAGI. V lost 7 bases and J lost 3; bases outside the gene matches: 5.

The chain joins TRBV6-5 to TRBJ2-5; 7 bases line up with TRBD2. The source of this sequence is a man aged 18-30 years with active or convalescent COVID-19. Sequenced input: peripheral blood. The CDR3 is CASKRAGEETQYF. CDR3 coding DNA: TGTGCCAGCAAACGGGCGGGAGAAGAGACCCAGTACTTC.